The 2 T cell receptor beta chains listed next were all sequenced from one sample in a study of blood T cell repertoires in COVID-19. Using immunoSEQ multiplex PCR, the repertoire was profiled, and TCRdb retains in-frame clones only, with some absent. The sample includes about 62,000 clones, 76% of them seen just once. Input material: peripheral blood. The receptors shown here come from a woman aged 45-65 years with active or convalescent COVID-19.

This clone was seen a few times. The CDR3 sequence is CASSRRGMNTEAFF. CDR3 nucleotides: TGTGCCAGCAGCCGACGGGGGATGAACACTGAAGCTTTCTTT. V gene TRBV3-1 (or the pseudogene TRBV3-2) combines with J gene TRBJ1-1, with D maybe TRBD1 (5 bases). The CDR3 sequence is 14 residues long. V shed 4 bases and J shed 0 bases, with 9 bases lying between them. Looked up from germline, CDR1 is LGHDT and CDR2 is YNNKEL (reference sequence).

The CDR3 DNA reads as TGTGCCAGCAGCCCGGCAAAGACAGGGAGTCTGCAAGAGACCCAGTACTTC. Translation: CASSPAKTGSLQETQYF. The chain has TRBV5-6 and TRBJ2-5; 7 positions agree with TRBD1. This CDR3 region has 17 residues. Germline-derived CDR1 and CDR2 are SGHDT and YYEEEE. Unmatched junction bases numbered 14, after V lost 4 bases and J lost 2 bases.